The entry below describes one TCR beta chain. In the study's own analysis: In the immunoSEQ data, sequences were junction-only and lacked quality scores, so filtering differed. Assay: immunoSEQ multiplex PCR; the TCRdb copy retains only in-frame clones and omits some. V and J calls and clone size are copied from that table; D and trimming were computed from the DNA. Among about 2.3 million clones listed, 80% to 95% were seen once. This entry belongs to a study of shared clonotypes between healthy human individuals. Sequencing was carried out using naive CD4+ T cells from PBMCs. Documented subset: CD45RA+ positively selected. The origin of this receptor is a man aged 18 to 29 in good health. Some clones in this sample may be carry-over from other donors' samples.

In nucleotides, the CDR3 is TGTGCCACCGCGGGCCAGCCCTCTGGCTACACCTTC. Translated: CATAGQPSGYTF. The chain employs TRBV27 and TRBJ1-2; D remains unclear. The germline CDR1 and CDR2 sequences are MNHEY and SMNVEV (reference sequence). The CDR3 has 12 amino acids. The V end lost 10 bases, the J end lost 7 bases, and 16 bases lay between the germline ends.